This paragraph covers one T cell receptor (beta chain) sequence. No antigen is known for it. This sample was taken from a study of regulatory T cells in long-lasting Graves disease. General observations from the study: Those with persistent Graves' had less TCR diversity than newly diagnosed patients. Relative to new patients (roughly 980), persistent patients exhibited greater sharing of public clonotypes (around 3,000).

The V gene lost 4 bases and the J gene lost 2 bases, with 14 bases spanning the gap. There are 14 residues in the CDR3. CDR1 and CDR2 (germline): DFQATT, SNEGSKA (reference sequence). For TCR beta, libraries came from iRepertoire HTBI primers and Arm-PCR of CDR3 regions. MiXCR, applied by TCRdb to the multiplex PCR reads, yields one record per CDR3 protein. This table has almost 350,000 distinct CDR3 sequences, around a fifth appearing once. Documented time point: persistent/refractory GD, antithyroid drugs over 5 years with positive TRAb. Extracted RNA from PBMCs served as the source of the TCR library.

The rearrangement joins TRBV20-1 to TRBJ1-1; D possibly corresponds to TRBD1 (6 bases). The input for sequencing was peripheral blood mononuclear cells (PBMCs), taken when the disease was refractory, from a patient treated with antithyroid drugs. The sequence was obtained from a female donor with Graves disease. CDR3: CSAIIDRKNTEAFF. The CDR3 nucleotides read TGCAGTGCTATCATCGACAGGAAAAACACTGAAGCTTTCTTT.